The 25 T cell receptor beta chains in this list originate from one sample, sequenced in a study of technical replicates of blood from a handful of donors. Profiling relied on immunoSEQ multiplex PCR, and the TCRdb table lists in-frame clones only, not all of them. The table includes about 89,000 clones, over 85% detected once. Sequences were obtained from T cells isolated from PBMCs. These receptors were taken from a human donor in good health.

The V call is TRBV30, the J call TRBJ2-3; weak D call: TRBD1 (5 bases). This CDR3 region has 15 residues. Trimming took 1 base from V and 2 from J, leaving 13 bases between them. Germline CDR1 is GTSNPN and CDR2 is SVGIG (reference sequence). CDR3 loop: CAWSGFSGFTDTQYF. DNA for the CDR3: TGTGCCTGGAGTGGGTTCTCAGGGTTCACAGATACGCAGTATTTT.

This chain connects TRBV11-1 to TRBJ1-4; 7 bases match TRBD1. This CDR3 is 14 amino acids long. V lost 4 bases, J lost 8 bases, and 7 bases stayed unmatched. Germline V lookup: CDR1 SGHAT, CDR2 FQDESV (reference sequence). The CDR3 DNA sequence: TGTGCCAGCAGCTCCTCGACAGGGAACGAAAAACTGTTTTTT. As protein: CASSSSTGNEKLFF. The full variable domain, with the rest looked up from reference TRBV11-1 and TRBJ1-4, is EAEVAQSPRYKITEKSQAVAFWCDPISGHATLYWYRQILGQGPELLVQFQDESVVDDSQLPKDRFSAERLKGVDSTLKIQPAELGDSAMYLCASSSSTGNEKLFFGSGTQLSVL.

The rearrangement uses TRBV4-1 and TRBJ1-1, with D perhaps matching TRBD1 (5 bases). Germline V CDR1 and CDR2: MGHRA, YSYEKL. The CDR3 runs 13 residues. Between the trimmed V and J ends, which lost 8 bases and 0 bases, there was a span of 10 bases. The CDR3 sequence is CASSGHLNTEAFF. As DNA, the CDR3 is TGCGCCAGCTCCGGACACTTGAACACTGAAGCTTTCTTT.

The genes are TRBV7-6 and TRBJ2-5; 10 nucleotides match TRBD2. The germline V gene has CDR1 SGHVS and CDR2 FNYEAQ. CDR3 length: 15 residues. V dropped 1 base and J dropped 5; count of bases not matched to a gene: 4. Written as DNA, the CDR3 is TGTGCCAGCAGCTTAGAACAAGCGGGGGGGGAGACCCAGTACTTC. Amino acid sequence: CASSLEQAGGETQYF.

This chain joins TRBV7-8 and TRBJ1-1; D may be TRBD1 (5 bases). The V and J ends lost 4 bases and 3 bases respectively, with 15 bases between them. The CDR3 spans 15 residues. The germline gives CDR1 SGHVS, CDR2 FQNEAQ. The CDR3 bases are TGTGCCAGCAGCTCTTGGGCCTCGGGGGACACTGAAGCTTTCTTT. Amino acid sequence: CASSSWASGDTEAFF.

The CDR3 nucleotides read TGTGCCAGCAGTGGGAGCACTGAAGCTTTCTTT. This gives the protein CASSGSTEAFF. The gene calls are TRBV25-1 and TRBJ1-1; D ambiguous. This CDR3 is 11 amino acids long. Germline assignment: CDR1 MGHDK and CDR2 SYGVNS. The V end lost 4 bases, the J end lost 4 bases, and 4 bases lay between the germline ends.

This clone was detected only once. This chain's CDR3 is CASSLGSKNEQFF. CDR3 bases: TGTGCCAGCAGTTTGGGCAGTAAGAATGAGCAGTTCTTC. The chain joins TRBV27 to TRBJ2-1; D gene unclear. CDR3 length: 13 residues. Per germline, CDR1 MNHEY and CDR2 SMNVEV (reference sequence). Trimming stripped 3 bases from V and 7 bases from J, with 10 bases between.

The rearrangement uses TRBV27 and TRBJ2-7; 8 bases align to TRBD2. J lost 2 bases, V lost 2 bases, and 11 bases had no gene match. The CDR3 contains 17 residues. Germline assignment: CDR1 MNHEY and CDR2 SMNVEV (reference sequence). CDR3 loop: CASSLRSTSVQPYEQYF. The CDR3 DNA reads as TGTGCCAGCAGTTTAAGGTCGACTAGCGTTCAACCCTACGAGCAGTACTTC.

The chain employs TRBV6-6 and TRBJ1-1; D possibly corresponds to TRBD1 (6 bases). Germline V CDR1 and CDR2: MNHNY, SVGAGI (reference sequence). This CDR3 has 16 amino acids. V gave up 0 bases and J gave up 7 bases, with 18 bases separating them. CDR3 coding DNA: TGTGCCAGCAGTTACTCGAAATGGGACAACCGATATGAAGCTTTCTTT. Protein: CASSYSKWDNRYEAFF.

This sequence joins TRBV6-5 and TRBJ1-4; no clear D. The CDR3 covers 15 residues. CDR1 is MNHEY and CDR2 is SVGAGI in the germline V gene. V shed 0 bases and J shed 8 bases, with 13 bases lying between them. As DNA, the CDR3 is TGTGCCAGCAGTTACTCGATCCGGGGTAGGGAAAAACTGTTTTTT. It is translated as CASSYSIRGREKLFF.

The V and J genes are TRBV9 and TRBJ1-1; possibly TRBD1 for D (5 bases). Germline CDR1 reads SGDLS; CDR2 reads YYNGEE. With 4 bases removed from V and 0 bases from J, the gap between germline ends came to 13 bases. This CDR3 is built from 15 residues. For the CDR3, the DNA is TGTGCCAGCAGCCCATGGGACTACTTGAACACTGAAGCTTTCTTT. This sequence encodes CASSPWDYLNTEAFF.

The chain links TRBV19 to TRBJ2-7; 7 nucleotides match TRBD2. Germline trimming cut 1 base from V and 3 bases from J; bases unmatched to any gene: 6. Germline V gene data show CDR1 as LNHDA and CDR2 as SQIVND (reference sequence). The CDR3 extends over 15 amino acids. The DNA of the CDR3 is TGTGCCAGTAGTATAGGCGCTAGCGGATACTACGAGCAGTACTTC. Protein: CASSIGASGYYEQYF.

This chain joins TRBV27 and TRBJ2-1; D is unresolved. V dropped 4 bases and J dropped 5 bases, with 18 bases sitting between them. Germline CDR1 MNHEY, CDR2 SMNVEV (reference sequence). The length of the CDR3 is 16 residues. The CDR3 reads CASSSPLGYLNNEQFF. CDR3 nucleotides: TGTGCCAGCAGTTCCCCCCTGGGCTACCTGAACAATGAGCAGTTCTTC.

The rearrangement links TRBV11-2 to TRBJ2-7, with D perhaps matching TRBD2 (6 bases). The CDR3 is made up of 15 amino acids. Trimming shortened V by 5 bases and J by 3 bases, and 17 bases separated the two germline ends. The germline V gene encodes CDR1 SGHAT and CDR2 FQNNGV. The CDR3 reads CASSTVGGDVYEQYF. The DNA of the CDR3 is TGTGCCAGCAGCACCGTAGGAGGGGATGTCTACGAGCAGTACTTC. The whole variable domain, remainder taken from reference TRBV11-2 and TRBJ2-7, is EAGVAQSPRYKIIEKRQSVAFWCNPISGHATLYWYQQILGQGPKLLIQFQNNGVVDDSQLPKDRFSAERLKGVDSTLKIQPAKLEDSAVYLCASSTVGGDVYEQYFGPGTRLTVT.

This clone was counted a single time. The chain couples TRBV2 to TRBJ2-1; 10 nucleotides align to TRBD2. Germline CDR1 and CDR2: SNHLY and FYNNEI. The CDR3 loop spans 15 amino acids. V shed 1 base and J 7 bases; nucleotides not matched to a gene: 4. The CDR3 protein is CASSEVTSGLNEQFF. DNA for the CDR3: TGTGCCAGCAGTGAAGTGACTAGCGGGTTGAATGAGCAGTTCTTC. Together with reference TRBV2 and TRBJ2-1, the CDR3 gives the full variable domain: EPEVTQTPSHQVTQMGQEVILRCVPISNHLYFYWYRQILGQKVEFLVSFYNNEISEKSEIFDDQFSVERPDGSNFTLKIRSTKLEDSAMYFCASSEVTSGLNEQFFGPGTRLTVL.

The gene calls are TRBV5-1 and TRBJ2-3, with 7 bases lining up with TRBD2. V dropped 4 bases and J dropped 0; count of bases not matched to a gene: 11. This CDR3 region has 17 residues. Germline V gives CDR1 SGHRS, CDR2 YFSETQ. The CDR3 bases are TGCGCCAGCAGCGGCTCCTCTACTAGCGCTAGCACAGATACGCAGTATTTT. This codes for CASSGSSTSASTDTQYF.

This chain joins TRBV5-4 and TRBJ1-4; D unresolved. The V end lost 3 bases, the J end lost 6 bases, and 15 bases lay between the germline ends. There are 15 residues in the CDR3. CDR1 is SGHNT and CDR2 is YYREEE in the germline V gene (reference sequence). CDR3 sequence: CASSSSTKRDEKLFF. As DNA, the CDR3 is TGTGCCAGCAGCTCGTCGACAAAGAGGGATGAAAAACTGTTTTTT.

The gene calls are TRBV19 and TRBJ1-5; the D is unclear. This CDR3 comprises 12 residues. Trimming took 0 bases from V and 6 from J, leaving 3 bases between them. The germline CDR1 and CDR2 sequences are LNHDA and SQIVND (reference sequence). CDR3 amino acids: CASSIDRQPQHF. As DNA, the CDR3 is TGTGCCAGTAGTATAGATCGTCAGCCCCAGCATTTT.

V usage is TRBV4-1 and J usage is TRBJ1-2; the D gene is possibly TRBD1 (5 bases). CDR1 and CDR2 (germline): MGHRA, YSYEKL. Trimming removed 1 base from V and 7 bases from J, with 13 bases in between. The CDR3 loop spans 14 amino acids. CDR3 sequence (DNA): TGCGCCAGCAGCCAAGGGGGGGGTAACGGTGGCTACACCTTC. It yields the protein CASSQGGGNGGYTF.

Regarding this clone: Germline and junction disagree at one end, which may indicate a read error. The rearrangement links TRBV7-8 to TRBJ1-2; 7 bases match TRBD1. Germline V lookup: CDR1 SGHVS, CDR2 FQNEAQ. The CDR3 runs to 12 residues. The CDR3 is CASSMGQPSFLF. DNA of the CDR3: TGTGCCAGCAGCATGGGACAGCCCTCATTTCTCTTC.

CDR3 nucleotides: TGTGCCAGCAGCTTGAGAGAGAACACTGAAGCTTTCTTT. It is translated as CASSLRENTEAFF. This chain connects TRBV5-4 to TRBJ1-1; D unresolved. Per the germline V gene, CDR1 is SGHNT and CDR2 is YYREEE (reference sequence). The CDR3 consists of 13 residues. V lost 1 base to trimming and J lost 1 base, with 5 bases between them.

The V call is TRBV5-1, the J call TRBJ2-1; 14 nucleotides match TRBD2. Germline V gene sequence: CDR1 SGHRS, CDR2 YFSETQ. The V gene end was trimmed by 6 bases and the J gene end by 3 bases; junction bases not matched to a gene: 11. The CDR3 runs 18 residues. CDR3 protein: CASTGLAGVRMVYNEQFF. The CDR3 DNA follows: TGCGCCAGCACGGGACTAGCGGGAGTAAGAATGGTCTACAATGAGCAGTTCTTC.

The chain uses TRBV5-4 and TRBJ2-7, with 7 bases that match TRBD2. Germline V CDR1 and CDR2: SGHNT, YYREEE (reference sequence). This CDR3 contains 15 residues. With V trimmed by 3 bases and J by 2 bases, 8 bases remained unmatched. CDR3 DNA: TGTGCCAGCAGCTCTACTAGCGCCCCAACCTACGAGCAGTACTTC. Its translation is CASSSTSAPTYEQYF.

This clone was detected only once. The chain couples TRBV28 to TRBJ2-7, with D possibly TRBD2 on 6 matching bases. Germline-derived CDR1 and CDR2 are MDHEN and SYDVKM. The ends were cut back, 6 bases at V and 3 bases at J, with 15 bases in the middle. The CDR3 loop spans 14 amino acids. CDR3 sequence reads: CASRPFGGVYEQYF. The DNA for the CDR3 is TGTGCCAGCAGACCATTCGGAGGGGTCTACGAGCAGTACTTC.

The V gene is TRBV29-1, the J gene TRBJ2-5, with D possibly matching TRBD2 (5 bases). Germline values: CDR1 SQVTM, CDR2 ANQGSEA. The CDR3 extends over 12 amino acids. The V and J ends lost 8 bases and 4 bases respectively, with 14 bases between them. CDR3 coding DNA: TGCAGCTTCCGGGTAGGGAGAGAGACCCAGTACTTC. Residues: CSFRVGRETQYF.